The rows below give T cell receptor beta chains drawn from one sample of a study of T cell repertoires in cytomegalovirus infection. TCRdb processed the reads anew with MiXCR; each CDR3 protein has one entry. Among approximately 500,000 distinct CDR3 sequences listed, approximately 10% were seen once. The sequenced material came from PBMCs. The origin of the receptors is a human donor in good health (CMV status not recorded). Some clones in this sample may be carry-over from other donors' samples. CDR3s include the opening cysteine and the closing phenylalanine or tryptophan. Fields, in order: CDR3 DNA, CDR3 protein, clone size, D gene, J gene, V gene. The D gene is left open where the match is weak. Clone size appears in some rows only: once, few, many, or a class for an expanded clone.

CDR3nt: TGTGCCAGCACCCACGGGGAGCTGTTTTTT; CDR3aa: CASTHGELFF; abundance: few; d_gene: .; j_gene: TRBJ2-2; v_gene: TRBV7-9
CDR3nt: TGTGCCTGGAAGGGCAGGACGGCGGAAAAACTGTTTTTT; CDR3aa: CAWKGRTAEKLFF; abundance: .; d_gene: .; j_gene: TRBJ1-4; v_gene: TRBV30
CDR3nt: TGCAGTGCAAAAGCGAGGGAGGCTAAATCCTACAATGAGCAGTTCTTC; CDR3aa: CSAKAREAKSYNEQFF; abundance: many; d_gene: .; j_gene: TRBJ2-1; v_gene: TRBV20-1
CDR3nt: TGTGCCAGTAGCCGTCCAGGGGCCGGAGATGAAAAACTGTTTTTT; CDR3aa: CASSRPGAGDEKLFF; abundance: many; d_gene: .; j_gene: TRBJ1-4; v_gene: TRBV19
CDR3nt: TGTGCCAGCTCACCACAGGACAATCAGCCCCAGCATTTT; CDR3aa: CASSPQDNQPQHF; abundance: few; d_gene: .; j_gene: TRBJ1-5; v_gene: TRBV18
CDR3nt: TGTGCCAGCAGCGCTCAGATAACGTTAGGCACTGAAGCTTTCTTT; CDR3aa: CASSAQITLGTEAFF; abundance: many; d_gene: .; j_gene: TRBJ1-1; v_gene: TRBV14
CDR3nt: TGTGCCAGCAGCTTATCAGGGGCGGGGCCCAAAAACATTCAGTACTTC; CDR3aa: CASSLSGAGPKNIQYF; abundance: many; d_gene: .; j_gene: TRBJ2-4; v_gene: TRBV7-9
CDR3nt: TGTGCCAGTAGTATTGGGGGTCCCTACTACGAGCAGTACTTC; CDR3aa: CASSIGGPYYEQYF; abundance: .; d_gene: .; j_gene: TRBJ2-7; v_gene: TRBV19
CDR3nt: TGTGCCAGCAGCGCCGGGACGAGACTTTATAGCAATCAGCCCCAGCATTTT; CDR3aa: CASSAGTRLYSNQPQHF; abundance: many; d_gene: .; j_gene: TRBJ1-5; v_gene: TRBV6-2/TRBV6-3
CDR3nt: TGCAGTGCCAGAGGGGGCCCGAACACTGAAGCTTTCTTT; CDR3aa: CSARGGPNTEAFF; abundance: many; d_gene: TRBD1; j_gene: TRBJ1-1; v_gene: TRBV20-1
CDR3nt: TGTGCCAGCAGCCAAGCGGCCAGGGCCTACGAGCAGTACTTC; CDR3aa: CASSQAARAYEQYF; abundance: many; d_gene: .; j_gene: TRBJ2-7; v_gene: TRBV4-2
CDR3nt: TGTGCCAGCAGTACTAGCGGGATCGAGCAGTACTTC; CDR3aa: CASSTSGIEQYF; abundance: many; d_gene: TRBD2; j_gene: TRBJ2-7; v_gene: TRBV6-1
CDR3nt: TGTGCCAGTAGTATAGTGGGGGGAAGGACTGAAGCTTTCTTT; CDR3aa: CASSIVGGRTEAFF; abundance: few; d_gene: .; j_gene: TRBJ1-1; v_gene: TRBV19
CDR3nt: TGTGCCAGCAGCGTAAAGACAGTCTATGGCTACACCTTC; CDR3aa: CASSVKTVYGYTF; abundance: .; d_gene: .; j_gene: TRBJ1-2; v_gene: TRBV13
CDR3nt: TGTGCCAGCATCGCCGGGACGCCGGGCTCACCCCTCCACTTT; CDR3aa: CASIAGTPGSPLHF; abundance: few; d_gene: .; j_gene: TRBJ1-6; v_gene: TRBV28
CDR3nt: TGTGCCAGCAGCCCCCCGGGGGACACTGAAGCTTTCTTT; CDR3aa: CASSPPGDTEAFF; abundance: many; d_gene: .; j_gene: TRBJ1-1; v_gene: TRBV18
CDR3nt: TGTGCCAGCAGCCGTGACTTTGCCTACGAGCAGTACTTC; CDR3aa: CASSRDFAYEQYF; abundance: .; d_gene: .; j_gene: TRBJ2-7; v_gene: TRBV6-5
CDR3nt: TGCAGTGCTAGGCCGGGTAATTCACCCCTCCACTTT; CDR3aa: CSARPGNSPLHF; abundance: .; d_gene: .; j_gene: TRBJ1-6; v_gene: TRBV20-1
CDR3nt: TGCAGTGCTGGACCCAGAACGACTAGCTCTGGGCAGTACTTC; CDR3aa: CSAGPRTTSSGQYF; abundance: many; d_gene: TRBD2; j_gene: TRBJ2-7; v_gene: TRBV20-1
CDR3nt: TGTGCCAGCAGCCAAGTAGGACTACCCCCTGTTTTT; CDR3aa: CASSQVGLPPVF; abundance: .; d_gene: .; j_gene: TRBJ1-4; v_gene: TRBV4-2
CDR3nt: TGTGCCAGCAGCCAAGTTGAAGGGACCTATGGCTACACCTTC; CDR3aa: CASSQVEGTYGYTF; abundance: .; d_gene: .; j_gene: TRBJ1-2; v_gene: TRBV3-1
CDR3nt: TGTGCCATCAGCGAGGGATGGGCAGAGGGAAACACCATATATTTT; CDR3aa: CAISEGWAEGNTIYF; abundance: .; d_gene: .; j_gene: TRBJ1-3; v_gene: TRBV10-3
CDR3nt: TGTGCCAGCAGCGGTGCCATAGAGCAGTACTTC; CDR3aa: CASSGAIEQYF; abundance: many; d_gene: .; j_gene: TRBJ2-7; v_gene: TRBV6-6
CDR3nt: TGCAGTGCTAGTCCGGCTAGCGGGAGCCCAGATACGCAGTATTTT; CDR3aa: CSASPASGSPDTQYF; abundance: .; d_gene: TRBD2; j_gene: TRBJ2-3; v_gene: TRBV20-1
CDR3nt: TGCGCCAGCAGCTTGGGGGGTTTGAGACATGAAAAACTGTTTTTT; CDR3aa: CASSLGGLRHEKLFF; abundance: .; d_gene: .; j_gene: TRBJ1-4; v_gene: TRBV5-1
CDR3nt: TGTGCCAGCAGCCCTATAGCGGGAGTGAACACCGGGGAGCTGTTTTTT; CDR3aa: CASSPIAGVNTGELFF; abundance: .; d_gene: TRBD2; j_gene: TRBJ2-2; v_gene: TRBV7-9
CDR3nt: TGTGCCAGCAGTTCACAGGGGAATGGCTACACCTTC; CDR3aa: CASSSQGNGYTF; abundance: many; d_gene: TRBD1; j_gene: TRBJ1-2; v_gene: TRBV28
CDR3nt: TGTGCCAGCAGCGTAGGGGGTAGGGACACTGAAGCTTTCTTT; CDR3aa: CASSVGGRDTEAFF; abundance: .; d_gene: .; j_gene: TRBJ1-1; v_gene: TRBV9
CDR3nt: TGTGCCAGCAGTACCTCCCAGGGGTTCTCTGGAAACACCATATATTTT; CDR3aa: CASSTSQGFSGNTIYF; abundance: many; d_gene: .; j_gene: TRBJ1-3; v_gene: TRBV12-3/TRBV12-4
CDR3nt: TGTGCCAGCAGCACCTCGACAGGGGCCTACAATGAGCAGTTCTTC; CDR3aa: CASSTSTGAYNEQFF; abundance: many; d_gene: TRBD1; j_gene: TRBJ2-1; v_gene: TRBV7-3
CDR3nt: TGTGCCAGCAGCCAGCTAGGACAGGGACTCAATCAGCCCCAGCATTTT; CDR3aa: CASSQLGQGLNQPQHF; abundance: many; d_gene: TRBD1; j_gene: TRBJ1-5; v_gene: TRBV4-2
CDR3nt: TGTGCCAGCAGTTACCAGCCCGGTCCTGTGGAGACCCAGTACTTC; CDR3aa: CASSYQPGPVETQYF; abundance: many; d_gene: .; j_gene: TRBJ2-5; v_gene: TRBV6-7
CDR3nt: TGTGCCAGCAGCTTAGATTATGGGGGAAACAGGGCTGAAGCTTTCTTT; CDR3aa: CASSLDYGGNRAEAFF; abundance: many; d_gene: .; j_gene: TRBJ1-1; v_gene: TRBV7-8
CDR3nt: TGTGCCAGCAGCTTGGCCGGGCGGGGGCCCCCCCCTACGCAGTATTTT; CDR3aa: CASSLAGRGPPPTQYF; abundance: .; d_gene: .; j_gene: TRBJ2-3; v_gene: TRBV5-4